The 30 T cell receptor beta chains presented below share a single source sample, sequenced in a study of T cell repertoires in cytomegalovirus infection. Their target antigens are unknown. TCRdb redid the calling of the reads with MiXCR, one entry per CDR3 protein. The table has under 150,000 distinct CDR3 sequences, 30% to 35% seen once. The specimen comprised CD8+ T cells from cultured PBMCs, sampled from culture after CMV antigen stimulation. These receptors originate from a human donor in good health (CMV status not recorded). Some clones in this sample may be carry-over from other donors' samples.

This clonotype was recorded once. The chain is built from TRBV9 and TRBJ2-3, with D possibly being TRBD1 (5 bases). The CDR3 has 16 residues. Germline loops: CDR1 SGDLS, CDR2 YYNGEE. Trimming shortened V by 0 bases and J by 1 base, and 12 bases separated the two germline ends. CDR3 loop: CASSVVTGLGTDTQYF. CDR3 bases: TGTGCCAGCAGCGTAGTCACAGGTCTAGGCACAGATACGCAGTATTTT.

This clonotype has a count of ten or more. CDR3 DNA sequence: TGCAGTGCTAGAGAGGGTTACGACTATGGCTACACCTTC. Translating gives CSAREGYDYGYTF. V gene TRBV20-1 combines with J gene TRBJ1-2; D is unresolved. Trimming took off 0 bases at V and 3 bases at J, with 8 bases between the two ends. Germline V gives CDR1 DFQATT, CDR2 SNEGSKA (reference sequence). CDR3 length: 13 residues.

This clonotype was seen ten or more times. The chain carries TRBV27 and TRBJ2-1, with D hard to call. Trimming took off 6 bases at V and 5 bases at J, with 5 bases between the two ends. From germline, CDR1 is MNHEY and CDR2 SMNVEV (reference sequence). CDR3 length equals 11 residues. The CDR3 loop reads CASRVHNEQFF. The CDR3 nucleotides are TGTGCCAGCAGGGTCCACAATGAGCAGTTCTTC.

The CDR3 DNA sequence: TGTGCCAGTGGACTCTACACCACAGATACGCAGTATTTT. Encoded protein: CASGLYTTDTQYF. This chain uses TRBV6-1 with TRBJ2-3, with a weak D call TRBD2 (5 bases). Per the germline V gene, CDR1 is MNHNS and CDR2 is SASEGT. V was cut by 9 bases and J by 2 bases, with 12 bases left in between. There are 13 residues in the CDR3.

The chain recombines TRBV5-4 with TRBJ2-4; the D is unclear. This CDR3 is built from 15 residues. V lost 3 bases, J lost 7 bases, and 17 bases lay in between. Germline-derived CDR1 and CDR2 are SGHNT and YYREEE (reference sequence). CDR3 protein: CASSSKTENGNIQYF. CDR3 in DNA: TGTGCCAGCAGCTCCAAGACGGAAAATGGGAACATTCAGTACTTC.

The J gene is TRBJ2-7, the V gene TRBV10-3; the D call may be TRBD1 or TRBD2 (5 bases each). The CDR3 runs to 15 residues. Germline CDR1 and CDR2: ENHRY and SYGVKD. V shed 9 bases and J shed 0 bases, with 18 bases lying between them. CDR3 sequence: CAIQSGTEFSYEQYF. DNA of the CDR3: TGTGCCATTCAGAGTGGGACCGAGTTCTCCTACGAGCAGTACTTC.

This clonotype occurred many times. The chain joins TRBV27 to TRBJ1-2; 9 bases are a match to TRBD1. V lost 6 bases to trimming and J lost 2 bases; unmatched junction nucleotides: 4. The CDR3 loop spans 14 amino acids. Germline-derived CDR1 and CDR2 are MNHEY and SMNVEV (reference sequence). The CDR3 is CASRIQGANYGYTF. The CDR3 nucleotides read TGTGCCAGCAGGATACAGGGGGCAAACTATGGCTACACCTTC.

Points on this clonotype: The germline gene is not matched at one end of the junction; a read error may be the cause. The CDR3 DNA reads as TGTGCCAGCAGTTCGTCCTACTATGAGCAGTTCTTC. It codes for CASSSSYYEQFF. The chain employs TRBV12-3 or TRBV12-4 and TRBJ2-1; D is unclear. The length of the CDR3 is 12 residues.

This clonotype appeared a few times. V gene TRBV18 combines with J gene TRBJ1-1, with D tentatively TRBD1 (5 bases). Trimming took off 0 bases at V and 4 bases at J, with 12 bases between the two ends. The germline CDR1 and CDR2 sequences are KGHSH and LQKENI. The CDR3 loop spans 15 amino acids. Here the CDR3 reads CASSPPTQGATEAFF. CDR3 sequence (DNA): TGTGCCAGCTCACCACCGACCCAGGGTGCCACTGAAGCTTTCTTT.

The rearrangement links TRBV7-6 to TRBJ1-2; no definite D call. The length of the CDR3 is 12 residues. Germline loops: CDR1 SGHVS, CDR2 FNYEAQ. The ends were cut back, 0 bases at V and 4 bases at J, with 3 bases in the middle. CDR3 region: CASSLASYGYTF. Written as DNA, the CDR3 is TGTGCCAGCAGCTTAGCTAGCTATGGCTACACCTTC.

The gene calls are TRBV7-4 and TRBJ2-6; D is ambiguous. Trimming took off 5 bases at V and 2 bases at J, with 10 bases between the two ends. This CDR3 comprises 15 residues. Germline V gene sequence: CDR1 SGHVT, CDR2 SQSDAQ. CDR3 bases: TGTGCCAGCAGCCAAACAGTAGCTGGGGCCAACGTCCTGACTTTC. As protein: CASSQTVAGANVLTF.

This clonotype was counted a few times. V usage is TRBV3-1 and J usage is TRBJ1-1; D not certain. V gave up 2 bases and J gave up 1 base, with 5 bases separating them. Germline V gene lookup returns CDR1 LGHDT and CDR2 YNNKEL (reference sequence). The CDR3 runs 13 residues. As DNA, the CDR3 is TGTGCCAGCAGCCAATATCGGAACACTGAAGCTTTCTTT. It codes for CASSQYRNTEAFF.

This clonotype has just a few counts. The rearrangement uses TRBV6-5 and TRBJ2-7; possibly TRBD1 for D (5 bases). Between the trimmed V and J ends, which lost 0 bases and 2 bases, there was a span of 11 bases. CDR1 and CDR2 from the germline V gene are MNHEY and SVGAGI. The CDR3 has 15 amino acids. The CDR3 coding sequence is TGTGCCAGCAGTTACTCCGCGGACACCACCTACGAGCAGTACTTC. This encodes CASSYSADTTYEQYF.

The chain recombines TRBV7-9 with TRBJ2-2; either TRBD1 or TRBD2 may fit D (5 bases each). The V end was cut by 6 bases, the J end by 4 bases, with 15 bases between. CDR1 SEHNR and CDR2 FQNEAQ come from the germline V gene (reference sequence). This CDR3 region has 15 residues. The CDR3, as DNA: TGTGCCAGCAGTCGGGACGGATCATTCACCGGGGAGCTGTTTTTT. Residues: CASSRDGSFTGELFF.

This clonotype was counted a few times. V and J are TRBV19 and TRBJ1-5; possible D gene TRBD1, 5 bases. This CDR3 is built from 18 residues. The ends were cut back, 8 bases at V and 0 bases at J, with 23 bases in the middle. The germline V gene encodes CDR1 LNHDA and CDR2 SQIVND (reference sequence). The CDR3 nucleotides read TGTGCCAGTGGAAACCACTACCGGGACGCAGATAGCAATCAGCCCCAGCATTTT. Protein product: CASGNHYRDADSNQPQHF.

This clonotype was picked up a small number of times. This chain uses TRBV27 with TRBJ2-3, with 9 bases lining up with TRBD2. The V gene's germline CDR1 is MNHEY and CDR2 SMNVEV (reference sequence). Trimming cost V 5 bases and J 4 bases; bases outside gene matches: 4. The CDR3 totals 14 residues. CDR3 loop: CASSTERGADTQYF. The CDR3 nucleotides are TGTGCCAGCAGTACAGAGCGGGGGGCAGATACGCAGTATTTT.

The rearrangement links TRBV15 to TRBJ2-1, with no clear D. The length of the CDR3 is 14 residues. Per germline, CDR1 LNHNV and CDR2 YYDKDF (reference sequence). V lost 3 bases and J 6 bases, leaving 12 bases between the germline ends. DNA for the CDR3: TGTGCCACCAGCAGGTTCACTCCTCCCAATGAGCAGTTCTTC. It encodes CATSRFTPPNEQFF.

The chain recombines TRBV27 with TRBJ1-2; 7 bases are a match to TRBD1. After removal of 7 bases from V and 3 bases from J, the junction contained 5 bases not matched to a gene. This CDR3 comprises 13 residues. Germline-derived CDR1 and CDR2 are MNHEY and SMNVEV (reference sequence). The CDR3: CASKGGSDYGYTF. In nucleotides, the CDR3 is TGTGCCAGCAAAGGGGGCTCGGACTATGGCTACACCTTC.

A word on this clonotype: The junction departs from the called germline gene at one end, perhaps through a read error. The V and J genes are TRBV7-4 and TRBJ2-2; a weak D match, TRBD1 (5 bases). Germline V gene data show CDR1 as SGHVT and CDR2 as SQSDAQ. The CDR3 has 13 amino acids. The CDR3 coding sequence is TGTGCCGGCAGCTTCAGGGACACCGGGGAGCTGTTTTTT. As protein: CAGSFRDTGELFF.

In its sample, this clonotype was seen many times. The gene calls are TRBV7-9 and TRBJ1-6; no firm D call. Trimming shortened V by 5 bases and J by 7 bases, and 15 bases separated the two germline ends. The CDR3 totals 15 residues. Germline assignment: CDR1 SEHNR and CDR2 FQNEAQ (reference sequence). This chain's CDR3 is CASSQWTGKNSPLHF. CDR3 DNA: TGTGCCAGCAGCCAATGGACGGGAAAGAATTCACCCCTCCACTTT. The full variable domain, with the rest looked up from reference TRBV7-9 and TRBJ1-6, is DTGVSQNPRHKITKRGQNVTFRCDPISEHNRLYWYRQTLGQGPEFLTYFQNEAQLEKSRLLSDRFSAERPKGSFSTLEIQRTEQGDSAMYLCASSQWTGKNSPLHFGNGTRLTVT.

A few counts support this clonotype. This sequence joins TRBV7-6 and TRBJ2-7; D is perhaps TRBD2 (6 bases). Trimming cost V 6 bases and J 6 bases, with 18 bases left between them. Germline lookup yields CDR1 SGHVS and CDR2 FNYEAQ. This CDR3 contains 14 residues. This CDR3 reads CASSPSWMGGEQYF. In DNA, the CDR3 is TGTGCCAGCAGTCCTAGTTGGATGGGAGGCGAGCAGTACTTC.

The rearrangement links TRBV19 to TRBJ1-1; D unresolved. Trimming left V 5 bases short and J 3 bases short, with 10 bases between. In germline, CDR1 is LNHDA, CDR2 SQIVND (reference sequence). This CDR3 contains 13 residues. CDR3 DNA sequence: TGTGCCAGTAGTTATCCCCCTCACACTGAAGCTTTCTTT. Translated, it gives CASSYPPHTEAFF.

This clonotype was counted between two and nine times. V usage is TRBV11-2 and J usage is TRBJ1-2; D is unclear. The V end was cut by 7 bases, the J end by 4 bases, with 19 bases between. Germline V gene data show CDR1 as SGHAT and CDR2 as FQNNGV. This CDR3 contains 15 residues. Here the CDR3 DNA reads TGTGCCAGCACCTCTACTTCCGGGTCGGCCTATGGCTACACCTTC. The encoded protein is CASTSTSGSAYGYTF.

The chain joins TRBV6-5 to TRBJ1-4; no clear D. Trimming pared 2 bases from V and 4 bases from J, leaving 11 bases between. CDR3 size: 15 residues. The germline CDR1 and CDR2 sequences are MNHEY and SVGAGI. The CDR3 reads CASSYNFPFNEKLFF. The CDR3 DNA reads TGTGCCAGCAGTTACAATTTTCCGTTTAATGAAAAACTGTTTTTT.

The chain's CDR3 is CASQSYANTGELFF. CDR3 bases: TGTGCCAGCCAGAGCTACGCGAACACCGGGGAGCTGTTTTTT. V is TRBV6-5 and J is TRBJ2-2; D call uncertain. The CDR3 is 14 amino acids. CDR1 MNHEY and CDR2 SVGAGI come from the germline V gene. V gave up 8 bases and J gave up 0 bases, with 10 bases separating them.

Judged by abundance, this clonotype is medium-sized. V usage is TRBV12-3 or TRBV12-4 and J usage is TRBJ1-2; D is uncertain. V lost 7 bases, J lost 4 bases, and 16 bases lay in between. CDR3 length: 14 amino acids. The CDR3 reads CASNPSLDPYGYTF. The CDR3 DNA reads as TGTGCCAGCAACCCTTCTCTTGACCCCTATGGCTACACCTTC.

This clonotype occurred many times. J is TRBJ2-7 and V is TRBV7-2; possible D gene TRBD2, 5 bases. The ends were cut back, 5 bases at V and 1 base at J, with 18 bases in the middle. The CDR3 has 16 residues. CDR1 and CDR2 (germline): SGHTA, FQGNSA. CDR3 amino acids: CASSPKDLPGSYEQYF. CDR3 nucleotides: TGTGCCAGCAGCCCAAAGGACTTACCAGGATCCTACGAGCAGTACTTC.

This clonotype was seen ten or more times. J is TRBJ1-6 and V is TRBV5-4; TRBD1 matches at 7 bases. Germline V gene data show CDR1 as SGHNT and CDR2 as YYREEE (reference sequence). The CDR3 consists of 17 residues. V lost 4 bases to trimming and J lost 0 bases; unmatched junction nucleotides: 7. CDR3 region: CASSPTRGSSYNSPLHF. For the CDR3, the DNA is TGTGCCAGCAGCCCGACCAGGGGGAGCTCCTATAATTCACCCCTCCACTTT.

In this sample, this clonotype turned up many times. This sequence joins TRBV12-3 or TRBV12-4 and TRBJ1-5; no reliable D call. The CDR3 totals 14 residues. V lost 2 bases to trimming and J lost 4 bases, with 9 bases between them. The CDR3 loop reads CASSLLGPNQPQHF. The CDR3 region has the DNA TGTGCCAGCAGTTTATTGGGCCCAAATCAGCCCCAGCATTTT.

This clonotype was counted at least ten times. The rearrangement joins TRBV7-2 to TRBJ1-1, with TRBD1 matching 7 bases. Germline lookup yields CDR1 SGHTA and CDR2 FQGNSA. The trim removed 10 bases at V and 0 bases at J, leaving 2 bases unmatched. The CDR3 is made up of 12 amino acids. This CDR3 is CATGQVNTEAFF. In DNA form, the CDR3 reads TGTGCCACCGGACAGGTGAACACTGAAGCTTTCTTT. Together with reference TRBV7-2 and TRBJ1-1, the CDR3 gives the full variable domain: GAGVSQSPSNKVTEKGKDVELRCDPISGHTALYWYRQSLGQGLEFLIYFQGNSAPDKSGLPSDRFSAERTGGSVSTLTIQRTQQEDSAVYLCATGQVNTEAFFGQGTRLTVV.